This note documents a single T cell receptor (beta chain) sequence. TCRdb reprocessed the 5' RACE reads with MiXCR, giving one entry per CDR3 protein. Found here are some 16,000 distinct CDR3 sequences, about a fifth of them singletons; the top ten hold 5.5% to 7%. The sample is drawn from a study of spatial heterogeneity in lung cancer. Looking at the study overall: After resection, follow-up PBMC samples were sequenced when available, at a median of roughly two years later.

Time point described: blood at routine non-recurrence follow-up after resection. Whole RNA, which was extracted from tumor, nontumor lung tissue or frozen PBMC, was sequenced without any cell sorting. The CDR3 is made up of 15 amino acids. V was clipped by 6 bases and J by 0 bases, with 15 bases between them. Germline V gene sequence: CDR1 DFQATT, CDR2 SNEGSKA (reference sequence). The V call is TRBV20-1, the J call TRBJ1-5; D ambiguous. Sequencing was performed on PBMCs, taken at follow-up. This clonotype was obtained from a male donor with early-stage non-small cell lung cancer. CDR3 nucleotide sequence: TGCAGTGCGGTAGGTCAGCTTAATAGCAATCAGCCCCAGCATTTT. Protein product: CSAVGQLNSNQPQHF.